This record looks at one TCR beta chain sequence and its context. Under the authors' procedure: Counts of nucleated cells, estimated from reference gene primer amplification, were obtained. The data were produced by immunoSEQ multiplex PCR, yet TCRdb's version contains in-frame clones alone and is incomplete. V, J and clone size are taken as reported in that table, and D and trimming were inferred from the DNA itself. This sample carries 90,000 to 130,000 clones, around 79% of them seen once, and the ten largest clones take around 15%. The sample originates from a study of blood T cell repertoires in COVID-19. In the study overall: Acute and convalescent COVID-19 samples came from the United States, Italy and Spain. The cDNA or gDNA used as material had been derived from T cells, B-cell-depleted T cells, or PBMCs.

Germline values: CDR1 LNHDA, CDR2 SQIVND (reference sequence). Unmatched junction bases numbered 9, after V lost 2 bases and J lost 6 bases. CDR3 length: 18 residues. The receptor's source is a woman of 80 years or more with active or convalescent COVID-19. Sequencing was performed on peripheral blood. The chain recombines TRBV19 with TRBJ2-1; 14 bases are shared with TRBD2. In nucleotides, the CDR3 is TGTGCCAGTAGTATAAAGTTGGGGACTAGCGGGAGACTCAATGAGCAGTTCTTC. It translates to CASSIKLGTSGRLNEQFF. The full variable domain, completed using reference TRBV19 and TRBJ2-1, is DGGITQSPKYLFRKEGQNVTLSCEQNLNHDAMYWYRQDPGQGLRLIYYSQIVNDFQKGDIAEGYSVSREKKESFPLTVTSAQKNPTAFYLCASSIKLGTSGRLNEQFFGPGTRLTVL.